Described below is a single T cell receptor (beta chain) sequence and its context. Its specificity is unknown. These data are taken from a study of a mutant IDH1 vaccine in newly diagnosed glioma. Across the study: Patients began vaccination 4-6 weeks after radiotherapy alone, or with temozolomide cycles.

Repertoires were generated with immunoSEQ multiplex PCR, while TCRdb's copy carries only in-frame clones and drops some. In the table there are about 56,000 clones, 85% to 90% of which are singletons. As to time point: week 35, safety follow-up. With topical imiquimod, each dose of the vaccine consisted of 300 ug of mutant IDH1 20-mer peptide. Germline V gives CDR1 LNHDA, CDR2 SQIVND (reference sequence). The CDR3 runs 15 residues. V was cut by 1 base and J by 2 bases, with 12 bases left in between. The J gene is TRBJ2-7, the V gene TRBV19; D not resolved. This sequence originates from a man aged 40-49 years with glioma. Specimen: PBMCs, collected from a glioma patient whose treatment included an IDH1 peptide vaccine. The CDR3 DNA is TGTGCCAGTAGTATAGTTGCAGCTATAACCTACGAGCAGTACTTC. This codes for CASSIVAAITYEQYF.